A selection of T cell receptor beta chains follows, all from one sample in a study of CD8 T cells in Susac syndrome. TCRdb re-called the immunoSEQ multiplex PCR reads with MiXCR, one entry per CDR3 protein. The sample has around 190,000 distinct CDR3 sequences; roughly 96% are singletons. Specimen: CD4+ T cells from PBMCs. These receptors originate from a human donor in good health. Both conserved end residues are part of each CDR3. D genes are given only for firm matches. Clone sizes are given selectively: once, few, many, or a class where the clone is expanded.

V gene: TRBV3-1; clone size: NA; D gene: NA; J gene: TRBJ2-4; CDR3 DNA: TGTGCCAGCAGCCGGGGTGGGGAAGTTCAGTACTTC; CDR3 protein: CASSRGGEVQYF
V gene: TRBV30; clone size: NA; D gene: NA; J gene: TRBJ2-5; CDR3 DNA: TGTGCCTGGAGATTTGACCAAGAGACCCAGTACTTC; CDR3 protein: CAWRFDQETQYF
V gene: TRBV20-1; clone size: NA; D gene: TRBD1; J gene: TRBJ2-3; CDR3 DNA: TGCAGTGCTCCGGGACAGGGGGATACGCAGTATTTT; CDR3 protein: CSAPGQGDTQYF
V gene: TRBV30; clone size: NA; D gene: NA; J gene: TRBJ1-5; CDR3 DNA: TGTGCCTGGAGTGCAGGCAGGGAGGGCAATCAGCCCCAGCATTTT; CDR3 protein: CAWSAGREGNQPQHF
V gene: TRBV6-2/TRBV6-3; clone size: NA; D gene: TRBD1; J gene: TRBJ2-1; CDR3 DNA: TGTGCCAGCAGGGACAGGGGATTCAATGAGCAGTTCTTC; CDR3 protein: CASRDRGFNEQFF
V gene: TRBV30; clone size: NA; D gene: NA; J gene: TRBJ2-3; CDR3 DNA: TGTGCCTGGTCGACACGTCCTGCAGATACGCAGTATTTT; CDR3 protein: CAWSTRPADTQYF
V gene: TRBV20-1; clone size: NA; D gene: NA; J gene: TRBJ2-1; CDR3 DNA: TGCAGTGCTCTGAAACAGGGAAATGAGCAGTTCTTC; CDR3 protein: CSALKQGNEQFF
V gene: TRBV3-1; clone size: NA; D gene: TRBD2; J gene: TRBJ2-2; CDR3 DNA: TGTGCCAGCAGCCCCTGGACTAGCGGGTTCACCGGGGAGCTGTTTTTT; CDR3 protein: CASSPWTSGFTGELFF
V gene: TRBV12-3/TRBV12-4; clone size: few; D gene: TRBD2; J gene: TRBJ2-5; CDR3 DNA: TGTGCCGGGGGGACTAGCGGGGAAGAGACCCAGTACTTT; CDR3 protein: CAGGTSGEETQYF
V gene: TRBV30; clone size: NA; D gene: NA; J gene: TRBJ1-2; CDR3 DNA: TGTGCCTGGGGAACAACGAACTATGGCTACACCTTC; CDR3 protein: CAWGTTNYGYTF
V gene: TRBV11-2; clone size: once; D gene: NA; J gene: TRBJ2-3; CDR3 DNA: TGTGCCAGCAGCCCACTAGATACGCAGTATTTT; CDR3 protein: CASSPLDTQYF